The next 21 T cell receptor beta chains were all read from a single sample in a study of Graves' ophthalmopathy and Graves' hyperthyroidism. Amplified TCR beta CDR3 regions were obtained using RNA transcripts as template. Second-round multiplex PCR came after first-round RT-PCR with HTBI primers. TCRdb re-called the multiplex PCR reads with MiXCR, one entry per CDR3 protein. The table includes hundreds of thousands of distinct CDR3 sequences, 40% detected once. Sequenced: peripheral blood. All receptors come from an adult man with Graves' ophthalmopathy.

The CDR3 region is CASRPGPVYGYTF. The DNA for the CDR3 is TGTGCCAGCAGACCAGGCCCGGTCTATGGCTACACCTTC. The rearrangement links TRBV11-2 to TRBJ1-2; D gene unclear. CDR3 length: 13 residues. CDR1 is SGHAT and CDR2 is FQNNGV in the germline V gene. Deletions cut 6 bases from V and 4 bases from J, with 12 bases between.

This clonotype was counted ten times or more. The genes are TRBV7-3 and TRBJ1-5, with D possibly being TRBD1 (5 bases). Germline V gene sequence: CDR1 SGHTA, CDR2 FQGTGA. This CDR3 comprises 13 residues. V shed 4 bases and J shed 5 bases, with 9 bases lying between them. In DNA form, the CDR3 reads TGTGCCAGCAGCTCGGGACCCCATCAGCCCCAGCATTTT. This encodes CASSSGPHQPQHF.

This clonotype occurred a few times. This chain connects TRBV10-3 to TRBJ2-7; TRBD1 matches 7 bases. This CDR3 is built from 16 residues. The V gene's germline CDR1 is ENHRY and CDR2 SYGVKD. Germline trimming cut 0 bases from V and 4 bases from J; bases unmatched to any gene: 9. This CDR3 is CAISESSGGNIYEQYF. The CDR3 region has the DNA TGTGCCATCAGTGAGTCGTCAGGGGGAAATATATACGAGCAGTACTTC.

V and J are TRBV2 and TRBJ1-4, with 7 nucleotides matching TRBD1. Per the germline V gene, CDR1 is SNHLY and CDR2 is FYNNEI. The CDR3 is made up of 14 amino acids. Trimming cost V 5 bases and J 7 bases; bases outside gene matches: 7. Here the CDR3 DNA reads TGTGCCAGCAGTTCCCCAGGGGGGGGTGAAAAACTGTTTTTT. Amino acid sequence: CASSSPGGGEKLFF.

This clonotype was counted once. One end of the junction fails to match germline, which may point to a read error. The chain joins TRBV7-9 to TRBJ2-6, with D perhaps TRBD2 (6 bases). Looked up from germline, CDR1 is SEHNR and CDR2 is FQNEAQ (reference sequence). The CDR3 runs to 19 residues. This chain's CDR3 is CAISLPRRAGSSGANVLTF. Written as DNA, the CDR3 is TGTGCCATCAGCTTACCGCGGAGGGCAGGGTCCTCTGGGGCCAACGTCCTGACTTTC.

The genes are TRBV9 and TRBJ1-2, with unresolved D. Germline V CDR1 and CDR2: SGDLS, YYNGEE. V was pared by 4 bases and J by 1 base, with 14 bases between. The CDR3 contains 15 residues. CDR3 amino acids: CASSLVNRINYGYTF. Written as DNA, the CDR3 is TGTGCCAGCAGCTTGGTAAACAGAATTAACTATGGCTACACCTTC.

A note on this clonotype: Since the CDR3 does not end with the conserved phenylalanine or tryptophan, this likely comes from a read error. The chain joins TRBV7-9 to TRBJ1-2; TRBD1 matches at 7 bases. The J segment lost 3 bases and the V segment lost 6 bases, leaving 13 bases of the junction unmatched. Germline CDR1 SEHNR, CDR2 FQNEAQ (reference sequence). The CDR3 runs 16 residues. This chain's CDR3 is CASSPMTGMEHYGYTS. CDR3 coding DNA: TGTGCCAGCAGTCCCATGACAGGGATGGAGCACTATGGCTACACCTCC.

The chain links TRBV20-1 to TRBJ1-5, with D unresolved. CDR3 length equals 15 residues. The germline V and J ends were trimmed by 0 bases and 0 bases, with 9 bases remaining between them. The germline gives CDR1 DFQATT, CDR2 SNEGSKA (reference sequence). The CDR3 DNA follows: TGCAGTGCTAGAGATCCTCGCAATAGCAATCAGCCCCAGCATTTT. Encoded protein: CSARDPRNSNQPQHF.

The chain joins TRBV7-9 to TRBJ2-5; a possible D gene is TRBD1 (6 bases). Germline V gene sequence: CDR1 SEHNR, CDR2 FQNEAQ (reference sequence). CDR3 length equals 15 residues. Between the trimmed V and J ends, which lost 5 bases and 5 bases, there was a span of 18 bases. CDR3 nucleotide sequence: TGTGCCAGCAGCCCCCTAGGACAGCAGAACGAGACCCAGTACTTC. Translation gives CASSPLGQQNETQYF.

This chain connects TRBV10-3 to TRBJ1-5; D may be TRBD1 (6 bases). The V end lost 5 bases, the J end lost 5 bases, and 13 bases lay between the germline ends. Germline CDR1 ENHRY, CDR2 SYGVKD. This CDR3 is built from 14 residues. The CDR3 spells CAISKTGNDQPQHF. The CDR3, as DNA: TGTGCCATCAGTAAAACAGGGAATGATCAGCCCCAGCATTTT.

The rearrangement links TRBV2 to TRBJ1-1, with 8 positions matching TRBD1. Germline lookup yields CDR1 SNHLY and CDR2 FYNNEI. The V segment lost 6 bases and the J segment 8 bases; nucleotides outside the gene matches: 8. CDR3 size: 13 residues. CDR3 coding DNA: TGTGCCAGCAGGGACGACAGGGGCGCAGAAGCTTTCTTT. The encoded protein is CASRDDRGAEAFF.

With respect to this clonotype: The CDR3 ends on some other residue instead of the conserved phenylalanine or tryptophan, so this is likely a read error. The chain couples TRBV14 to TRBJ2-5; 8 bases line up with TRBD1. The CDR3 extends over 13 amino acids. The ends lost 4 bases at V and 5 bases at J; junction bases unmatched: 3. Germline CDR1 and CDR2: SGHDN and FVKESK. The CDR3 DNA reads as TGTGCCAGCAGCCGACAGGGGAGGGAGACCCAGTACGTC. It codes for CASSRQGRETQYV.

The chain couples TRBV29-1 to TRBJ1-5, with TRBD1 identical over 8 bases. This CDR3 region has 13 residues. Germline V gives CDR1 SQVTM, CDR2 ANQGSEA. Trimming took 4 bases from V and 5 from J; bases not matched to a gene: 4. CDR3 protein: CSVVAGGDQPQHF. CDR3 nucleotide sequence: TGCAGCGTTGTGGCAGGGGGCGATCAGCCCCAGCATTTT.

This clonotype was detected a few times. One end of the junction is discordant with germline, which a read error may explain. The CDR3 sequence: CTSSPTGTGEQYF. The DNA for the CDR3 is TGTACCAGCAGCCCTACCGGGACGGGCGAGCAGTACTTC. The rearrangement uses TRBV5-4 and TRBJ2-7, with D possibly being TRBD1 or TRBD2 (5 bases each). The CDR3 is made up of 13 amino acids. Germline assignment: CDR1 SGHNT and CDR2 YYREEE (reference sequence).

Many counts were recorded for this clonotype. V is TRBV2 and J is TRBJ1-1; tentatively, D is TRBD1 (6 bases). CDR1 and CDR2 from the germline V gene are SNHLY and FYNNEI. This CDR3 has 14 residues. Trimming removed 5 bases from V and 10 bases from J, with 20 bases in between. The CDR3 sequence: CASSNIAGDKGAFF. The CDR3 DNA follows: TGTGCCAGCAGTAACATTGCAGGGGATAAGGGAGCTTTCTTT. Full variable domain (remainder filled in from reference TRBV2 and TRBJ1-1): EPEVTQTPSHQVTQMGQEVILRCVPISNHLYFYWYRQILGQKVEFLVSFYNNEISEKSEIFDDQFSVERPDGSNFTLKIRSTKLEDSAMYFCASSNIAGDKGAFFGQGTRLTVV.

This clonotype was counted at least ten times. V is TRBV6-6 and J is TRBJ1-1; no firm D call. This CDR3 has 11 residues. From germline, CDR1 is MNHNY and CDR2 SVGAGI (reference sequence). V was clipped by 6 bases and J by 4 bases, with 6 bases between them. DNA of the CDR3: TGTGCCAGCAGCACAAGCACTGAAGCTTTCTTT. Its protein is CASSTSTEAFF.

Comment on this clonotype: A much larger clone is a single base away; this may be a read error. The rearrangement links TRBV20-1 to TRBJ1-2; D may be TRBD1 (6 bases). This CDR3 has 14 amino acids. Germline CDR1 DFQATT, CDR2 SNEGSKA (reference sequence). Trimming took off 5 bases at V and 5 bases at J, with 18 bases between the two ends. The CDR3 coding sequence is TGCAGTGCTCCGATGGGCAGGGGCGGTTATGGCTACACCTTC. Translated, it gives CSAPMGRGGYGYTF.

This clonotype was recorded at least ten times. This chain links TRBV4-3 with TRBJ1-6; 8 nucleotides agree with TRBD1. The CDR3 length is 16 residues. The trim removed 1 base at V and 6 bases at J, leaving 5 bases unmatched. From germline, CDR1 is LGHNA and CDR2 YSLEER. The CDR3 DNA reads as TGCGCCAGCAGCCAAGTCGGACAGGGTACTAATTCACCCCTCCACTTT. This codes for CASSQVGQGTNSPLHF.

The chain recombines TRBV10-3 with TRBJ1-5, with 10 bases identical to TRBD1. The CDR3 sequence is 17 residues long. Losses at the gene ends were 0 bases for V and 8 bases for J; bases not matched to a gene: 10. Germline CDR1 reads ENHRY; CDR2 reads SYGVKD. This chain's CDR3 is CAISESGDRGSSKPQHF. The CDR3 DNA sequence: TGTGCCATCAGTGAGTCCGGGGACAGGGGATCTAGTAAGCCCCAGCATTTT.

V is TRBV25-1 and J is TRBJ2-1; D possibly corresponds to TRBD2 (5 bases). Trimming removed 0 bases from V and 7 bases from J, with 10 bases in between. CDR1 and CDR2 (germline): MGHDK, SYGVNS. CDR3 length: 14 residues. The CDR3 DNA is TGTGCCAGCAGTGAATATGAGGGTAAGAATGAGCAGTTCTTC. This encodes CASSEYEGKNEQFF.

The rearrangement links TRBV9 to TRBJ2-7, with TRBD1 matching over 11 bases. The CDR3 is made up of 15 amino acids. The V gene's germline CDR1 is SGDLS and CDR2 YYNGEE. The V segment lost 3 bases and the J segment 4 bases; nucleotides outside the gene matches: 6. The CDR3 DNA follows: TGTGCCAGCAGCGAGGGGGGACAGGGGGGGTACGAGCAGTACTTC. Encoded protein: CASSEGGQGGYEQYF. Combining the CDR3 with reference TRBV9 and TRBJ2-7 gives the whole variable domain DSGVTQTPKHLITATGQRVTLRCSPRSGDLSVYWYQQSLDQGLQFLIQYYNGEERAKGNILERFSAQQFPDLHSELNLSSLELGDSALYFCASSEGGQGGYEQYFGPGTRLTVT.